These T cell receptor beta chains were read from a single sample in a study of OX40 agonist ivuxolimab in advanced cancers. Repertoires were generated with immunoSEQ multiplex PCR, while TCRdb's copy carries only in-frame clones and drops some. Here the sample spans tens of thousands of clones, 75% to 90% being singletons. Specimen: CD4+ or CD8+ T cells sorted from blood, collected in a trial of the OX40 agonist ivuxolimab. These receptors all come from an adult with an advanced solid tumor such as melanoma, head and neck, liver or kidney cancer. The CDR3 runs from the conserved cysteine through the conserved F or W. A D gene is named only where the DNA matches it firmly. For some rows the clone size is stated as once, few or many, or as a class when expanded; others skip it.

cdr3_nt: TGCGCCAGCAGTCTTCTAGCGGGAGGTAGAGATACGCAGTATTTT
cdr3_aa: CASSLLAGGRDTQYF
d_call: TRBD2
clone_size: -
v_call: TRBV10-1
j_call: TRBJ2-3

cdr3_nt: TGTGCCAGCAGCTGGCGGGGGAGAGGAACCGGGGAGCTGTTTTTT
cdr3_aa: CASSWRGRGTGELFF
d_call: TRBD2
clone_size: -
v_call: TRBV7-9
j_call: TRBJ2-2

cdr3_nt: TGTGCCAGCAGCTTAGAAAGAGGCCTACAAGAGACCCAGTACTTC
cdr3_aa: CASSLERGLQETQYF
d_call: -
clone_size: -
v_call: TRBV7-3
j_call: TRBJ2-5

cdr3_nt: TGCGCCAGCAGCCAACAACCAGACGGGGCCAACGTCCTGACTTTC
cdr3_aa: CASSQQPDGANVLTF
d_call: -
clone_size: -
v_call: TRBV4-1
j_call: TRBJ2-6

cdr3_nt: TGTGCCAGCAGCTTAGGACTAGCGGGAGTACCTGAGCAGTTCTTC
cdr3_aa: CASSLGLAGVPEQFF
d_call: TRBD2
clone_size: -
v_call: TRBV7-3
j_call: TRBJ2-1

cdr3_nt: TGTGCCAGCAGTAGGACTAGCGGGGCGGTCACCGGGGAGCTGTTTTTT
cdr3_aa: CASSRTSGAVTGELFF
d_call: TRBD2
clone_size: -
v_call: TRBV9
j_call: TRBJ2-2

cdr3_nt: TGTGCCAGCAGCCCCATACGGCAGCGCACTGAAGCTTTCTTT
cdr3_aa: CASSPIRQRTEAFF
d_call: -
clone_size: -
v_call: TRBV7-9
j_call: TRBJ1-1

cdr3_nt: TGTGCCAGCAGCGCGGGGTCCGGAACGGGGGAGCAGTACTTC
cdr3_aa: CASSAGSGTGEQYF
d_call: -
clone_size: -
v_call: TRBV5-4
j_call: TRBJ2-7

cdr3_nt: TGCGCCAGCAATCTTATACCGGGGCAGCGGGACCTAAATGAGCAGTTCTTC
cdr3_aa: CASNLIPGQRDLNEQFF
d_call: TRBD2
clone_size: -
v_call: TRBV5-1
j_call: TRBJ2-1

cdr3_nt: TGTGCCATGGGGGGGCAAGGGAATTCAGATACGCAGTATTTT
cdr3_aa: CAMGGQGNSDTQYF
d_call: -
clone_size: -
v_call: TRBV2
j_call: TRBJ2-3

cdr3_nt: TGTGCCATCAGGGAGACTCCCTCCTACAATGAGCAGTTCTTC
cdr3_aa: CAIRETPSYNEQFF
d_call: -
clone_size: -
v_call: TRBV10-3
j_call: TRBJ2-1

cdr3_nt: TGTGCCAGTGGGGCCTTAGGCACCTATAATGAAAAACTGTTTTTT
cdr3_aa: CASGALGTYNEKLFF
d_call: -
clone_size: -
v_call: TRBV2
j_call: TRBJ1-4

cdr3_nt: TGTGCCAGCAGCTTTCAGGTGGGGTATGGCTACACCTTC
cdr3_aa: CASSFQVGYGYTF
d_call: -
clone_size: -
v_call: TRBV7-3
j_call: TRBJ1-2

cdr3_nt: TGTGCCATCAACCCAGGTAGGGGGAACACTGAAGCTTTCTTT
cdr3_aa: CAINPGRGNTEAFF
d_call: -
clone_size: -
v_call: TRBV10-3
j_call: TRBJ1-1

cdr3_nt: TGTGCCAGCAGTGAGGGTGGCGGGAGAACCTACGAGCAGTACTTC
cdr3_aa: CASSEGGGRTYEQYF
d_call: TRBD2
clone_size: -
v_call: TRBV2
j_call: TRBJ2-7

cdr3_nt: TGTGCCAGCAGTTATGGCTCTGGGGCCAACGTCCTGACTTTC
cdr3_aa: CASSYGSGANVLTF
d_call: -
clone_size: -
v_call: TRBV6-5
j_call: TRBJ2-6

cdr3_nt: TGTGCCAGCAGCTTAGGCAGGGAGGCAGATGGCTACACCTTC
cdr3_aa: CASSLGREADGYTF
d_call: -
clone_size: -
v_call: TRBV7-9
j_call: TRBJ1-2

cdr3_nt: TGTGCCAGCAGTGAAAGTCAGAGCTCCTACAATGAGCAGTTCTTC
cdr3_aa: CASSESQSSYNEQFF
d_call: -
clone_size: -
v_call: TRBV2
j_call: TRBJ2-1

cdr3_nt: TGTGCCAGCAGTGGGACAGTGAGCAATCAGCCCCAGCATTTT
cdr3_aa: CASSGTVSNQPQHF
d_call: -
clone_size: few
v_call: TRBV2
j_call: TRBJ1-5

cdr3_nt: TGTGCCAGCAGTCCAGGACTAGCGGGGTCGGGTACGCAGTATTTT
cdr3_aa: CASSPGLAGSGTQYF
d_call: TRBD2
clone_size: -
v_call: TRBV28
j_call: TRBJ2-3

cdr3_nt: TGTGCCAGCAGTTTTCGACAGGCCCCAGGGAATAGCAATCAGCCCCAGCATTTT
cdr3_aa: CASSFRQAPGNSNQPQHF
d_call: -
clone_size: -
v_call: TRBV2
j_call: TRBJ1-5

cdr3_nt: TGTGCCAGTGGTGGGACTTATAATTCACCCCTCCACTTT
cdr3_aa: CASGGTYNSPLHF
d_call: -
clone_size: -
v_call: TRBV19
j_call: TRBJ1-6

cdr3_nt: TGTGCCAGCAGCTCTGGACTAGCGGGAGGGCCAGGAAACATTCAGTACTTC
cdr3_aa: CASSSGLAGGPGNIQYF
d_call: TRBD2
clone_size: -
v_call: TRBV7-2
j_call: TRBJ2-4

cdr3_nt: TGTGCCAGCAGCTTAGTGTCGGGTCCCGAGCAGTACTTC
cdr3_aa: CASSLVSGPEQYF
d_call: -
clone_size: -
v_call: TRBV11-3
j_call: TRBJ2-7

cdr3_nt: TGTGCCAGCAGTGACTCGTCCGTGGGGCTAGCGGGGACCGGGGAGCTGTTTTTT
cdr3_aa: CASSDSSVGLAGTGELFF
d_call: TRBD2
clone_size: -
v_call: TRBV6-4
j_call: TRBJ2-2

cdr3_nt: TGTGCCAGTAGTATAAAGTTCCCCTACGAGCAATACTTC
cdr3_aa: CASSIKFPYEQYF
d_call: -
clone_size: once
v_call: TRBV19
j_call: TRBJ2-7

cdr3_nt: TGTGCCAGCAGCCTGGGATTGCCTCCCTCTGGGGCCAACGTCCTGACTTTC
cdr3_aa: CASSLGLPPSGANVLTF
d_call: -
clone_size: -
v_call: TRBV5-6
j_call: TRBJ2-6

cdr3_nt: TGTGCCAGCAGCTCAGGGGTAGCCATATATTTT
cdr3_aa: CASSSGVAIYF
d_call: -
clone_size: -
v_call: TRBV7-9
j_call: TRBJ1-3

cdr3_nt: TGTGCCAGCTCACCACCGGGTCCTAGCCGAGAGACCCAGTACTTC
cdr3_aa: CASSPPGPSRETQYF
d_call: -
clone_size: -
v_call: TRBV18
j_call: TRBJ2-5

cdr3_nt: TGTGCCAGCAACCGACTAGCGGGCTCCTACAATGAGCAGTTCTTC
cdr3_aa: CASNRLAGSYNEQFF
d_call: TRBD2
clone_size: -
v_call: TRBV6-5
j_call: TRBJ2-1

cdr3_nt: TGCGCCAGCAGCATAGGGCCGACCGGGACAGGTCAAGAGACCCAGTACTTC
cdr3_aa: CASSIGPTGTGQETQYF
d_call: TRBD1
clone_size: -
v_call: TRBV5-1
j_call: TRBJ2-5

cdr3_nt: TGTGCCAGCAGTTACTCTGGGCTTATGAACACTGAAGCTTTCTTT
cdr3_aa: CASSYSGLMNTEAFF
d_call: -
clone_size: -
v_call: TRBV6-5
j_call: TRBJ1-1

cdr3_nt: TGTGCCACCAGCAGAGATCCGAGAGGTGAAGCTTTCTTT
cdr3_aa: CATSRDPRGEAFF
d_call: -
clone_size: -
v_call: TRBV15
j_call: TRBJ1-1

cdr3_nt: TGCGCCAGCAGCTTCCTGGGCGGACCCCCAGATACGCAGTATTTT
cdr3_aa: CASSFLGGPPDTQYF
d_call: -
clone_size: -
v_call: TRBV5-1
j_call: TRBJ2-3

cdr3_nt: TGTGCCAGTACCTCCGGGCGCCCCCCAATCTTC
cdr3_aa: CASTSGRPPIF
d_call: -
clone_size: -
v_call: TRBV19
j_call: TRBJ2-1

cdr3_nt: TGTGCCCACCCCGTGGGCGGTGGAAACACCATATATTTT
cdr3_aa: CAHPVGGGNTIYF
d_call: -
clone_size: -
v_call: TRBV30
j_call: TRBJ1-3

cdr3_nt: TGCGCCAGCAGCTTGGGACAGCGACGTGCTGACGAGCAGTACTTC
cdr3_aa: CASSLGQRRADEQYF
d_call: -
clone_size: -
v_call: TRBV5-1
j_call: TRBJ2-7

cdr3_nt: TGTGCCAGCAGGTCCAAAGCAAGGGCAGGAGAAAAACTGTTTTTT
cdr3_aa: CASRSKARAGEKLFF
d_call: -
clone_size: -
v_call: TRBV5-6
j_call: TRBJ1-4

cdr3_nt: TGTGCCAGCAGCTCGGTGACAGGGTATGAGCAGTTCTTC
cdr3_aa: CASSSVTGYEQFF
d_call: TRBD1
clone_size: -
v_call: TRBV5-6
j_call: TRBJ2-1

cdr3_nt: TGTGCTAGTGGTTTGGTATTGGCAGGATCAGGAAACACCATATATTTT
cdr3_aa: CASGLVLAGSGNTIYF
d_call: -
clone_size: -
v_call: TRBV12-5
j_call: TRBJ1-3

cdr3_nt: TGTGCCAGCAGCTGGGGGCACCCCCCATACGAGCAGTACTTC
cdr3_aa: CASSWGHPPYEQYF
d_call: -
clone_size: -
v_call: TRBV11-3
j_call: TRBJ2-7

cdr3_nt: TGTGCCAGTAGTATAGTCGGCGGGACTGGGCTTGAGCAGTTCTTC
cdr3_aa: CASSIVGGTGLEQFF
d_call: -
clone_size: -
v_call: TRBV19
j_call: TRBJ2-1

cdr3_nt: TGTGCCAGCAGTGGAATCGGGCGGCCGGATGAGCAGTTCTTC
cdr3_aa: CASSGIGRPDEQFF
d_call: -
clone_size: -
v_call: TRBV6-1
j_call: TRBJ2-1

cdr3_nt: TGTGCCAGCAGGGCGGGGGGGCAAGAGACCCAGTACTTC
cdr3_aa: CASRAGGQETQYF
d_call: TRBD2
clone_size: -
v_call: TRBV2
j_call: TRBJ2-5

cdr3_nt: TGTGCCAGCAGTGACGGCCGTCCCCTCCACTTT
cdr3_aa: CASSDGRPLHF
d_call: -
clone_size: -
v_call: TRBV6-1
j_call: TRBJ1-6

cdr3_nt: TGCAGCGTTGAAGATCTTCACGGGGCTGCGAGTGGCAATCAGCCCCAGCATTTT
cdr3_aa: CSVEDLHGAASGNQPQHF
d_call: -
clone_size: -
v_call: TRBV29-1
j_call: TRBJ1-5

cdr3_nt: TGTGCCAGCAGTGACTCGGGCAAGCGGGAGACCGGAATCTACGAGCAGTACTTC
cdr3_aa: CASSDSGKRETGIYEQYF
d_call: TRBD2
clone_size: -
v_call: TRBV6-4
j_call: TRBJ2-7

cdr3_nt: TGTGCCATCAGTGAGAAGAGGGTGGCCAGCAATCAGCCCCAGCATTTT
cdr3_aa: CAISEKRVASNQPQHF
d_call: -
clone_size: -
v_call: TRBV10-3
j_call: TRBJ1-5

cdr3_nt: TGTGCCAGCAGCCTGACAGGGGGCAATAGGTACGAGCAGTACTTC
cdr3_aa: CASSLTGGNRYEQYF
d_call: TRBD1
clone_size: once
v_call: TRBV5-6
j_call: TRBJ2-7

cdr3_nt: TGTGCTAGTGGTTTGGTACGGCCTAGCGGGAGGCCCCGGCGACACAATGAGCAGTTCTTC
cdr3_aa: CASGLVRPSGRPRRHNEQFF
d_call: TRBD2
clone_size: -
v_call: TRBV12-5
j_call: TRBJ2-1

cdr3_nt: TGTGCCAGCAGTCGCCTCGGGACAGGGTTGTCCGAGCAGTACTTC
cdr3_aa: CASSRLGTGLSEQYF
d_call: TRBD1
clone_size: -
v_call: TRBV6-6
j_call: TRBJ2-7

cdr3_nt: TGTGCCAGCAGCTCTTTCGGTCGACTAGCGGGGACCTACAATGAGCAGTTCTTC
cdr3_aa: CASSSFGRLAGTYNEQFF
d_call: TRBD2
clone_size: -
v_call: TRBV5-4
j_call: TRBJ2-1

cdr3_nt: TGTGCCAGCAGCTTAACCCAGGAGAACACTGAAGCTTTCTTT
cdr3_aa: CASSLTQENTEAFF
d_call: -
clone_size: -
v_call: TRBV11-3
j_call: TRBJ1-1